A selection of T cell receptor beta chains follows, all from one sample in a study of identical twins. TCRdb called the 5' RACE reads again in MiXCR, with one record for every CDR3 protein. This sample yields about 660,000 distinct CDR3 sequences, of which 8.5% to 9.5% are seen a single time; 0.8% to 1% belongs to the top ten. The sample was also linked to a second study, of yellow fever vaccine responses in identical twins.

Material for sequencing was PBMCs. The receptors derive from a young woman in good health. Each CDR3 is given with its conserved first and last residue. A D gene is named only where the DNA matches it firmly. The size of a clone is reported for some rows only, either as once, few or many, or as a class for expanded clones.

abundance	d_gene	v_gene	j_gene	CDR3aa	CDR3nt
few	TRBD1	TRBV5-1	TRBJ1-1	CASSIPDTGGNTEAFF	TGCGCCAGCAGCATACCCGACACAGGGGGCAACACTGAAGCTTTCTTT
few	TRBD2	TRBV11-2	TRBJ2-3	CASSFRGGHADTQYF	TGTGCCAGCAGCTTCCGGGGGGGGCACGCAGATACGCAGTATTTT
many	TRBD2	TRBV12-3/TRBV12-4	TRBJ2-1	CASTPSGTSGRVQFF	TGTGCCAGCACTCCTTCCGGGACTAGCGGGAGGGTGCAGTTCTTC
NA	NA	TRBV6-1	TRBJ2-3	CASSELRERDTQYF	TGTGCCAGCAGTGAACTTCGCGAGAGAGATACGCAGTATTTT
few	NA	TRBV4-1	TRBJ2-5	CASSQDYGPGASETQYF	TGCGCCAGCAGCCAAGATTACGGACCCGGGGCATCGGAGACCCAGTACTTC
NA	TRBD2	TRBV5-1	TRBJ2-1	CASSSGTSGGAREQFF	TGCGCCAGCAGCTCCGGGACTAGCGGGGGGGCCAGGGAGCAGTTCTTC
many	NA	TRBV5-1	TRBJ1-6	CASSLTVGSPLHF	TGCGCCAGCAGCTTGACGGTTGGTTCACCCCTCCACTTT
few	NA	TRBV5-1	TRBJ1-3	CASSLVSDSGNTIYF	TGCGCCAGCAGCTTGGTGTCAGACTCTGGAAACACCATATATTTT
many	NA	TRBV5-1	TRBJ2-1	CASSLWDLQDNEQFF	TGCGCCAGCAGCCTCTGGGACCTCCAGGACAATGAGCAGTTCTTC
few	NA	TRBV5-1	TRBJ2-3	CASSSRMPSGTDTQYF	TGCGCCAGCAGCTCCCGCATGCCTAGCGGCACAGATACGCAGTATTTT